The T cell receptor beta chain described here comes from a study of neurological immune-mediated disorders. Findings and caveats of the study: Whereas HTLV-1-associated myelopathy showed the most TCR clonal expansion, multiple sclerosis showed the least, with levels below those of healthy controls. Clinical and MRI features did not associate with the cluster found in multiple sclerosis patients.

The CDR3 length is 14 residues. The germline CDR1 and CDR2 sequences are SGHRS and YFSETQ. The germline V and J ends were trimmed by 6 bases and 0 bases, with 9 bases remaining between them. The table lists this clonotype with many counts. The antigen remains unidentified. TCRdb analysed the 5' RACE reads with MiXCR anew, one entry per CDR3 protein. Of about 55,000 distinct CDR3 sequences listed, around 3.6% are singletons. The sequenced sample consisted of PBMCs. The chain joins TRBV5-1 to TRBJ2-2; perhaps TRBD1 as D (5 bases). The receptor was isolated from a young man with multiple sclerosis. The CDR3 DNA is TGCGCCAGCAATCAGGGAACGAACACCGGGGAGCTGTTTTTT. Translated, it gives CASNQGTNTGELFF.